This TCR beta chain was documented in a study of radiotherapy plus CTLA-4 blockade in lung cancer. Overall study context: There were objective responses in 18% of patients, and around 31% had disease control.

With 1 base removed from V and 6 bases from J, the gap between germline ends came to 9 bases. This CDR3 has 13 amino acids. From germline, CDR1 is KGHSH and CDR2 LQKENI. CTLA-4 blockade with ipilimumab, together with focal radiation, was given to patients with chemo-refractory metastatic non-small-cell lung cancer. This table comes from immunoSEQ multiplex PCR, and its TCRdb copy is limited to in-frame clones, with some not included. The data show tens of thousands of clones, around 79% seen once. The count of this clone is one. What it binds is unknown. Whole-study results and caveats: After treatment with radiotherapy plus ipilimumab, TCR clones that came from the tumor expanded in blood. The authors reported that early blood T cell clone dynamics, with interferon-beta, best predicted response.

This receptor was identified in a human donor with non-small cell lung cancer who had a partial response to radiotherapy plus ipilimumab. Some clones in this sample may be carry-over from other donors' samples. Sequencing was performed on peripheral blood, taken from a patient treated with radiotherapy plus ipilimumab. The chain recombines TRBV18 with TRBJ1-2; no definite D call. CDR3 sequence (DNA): TGTGCCAGCTCACCACGAGGGCAGGATGGCTACACCTTC. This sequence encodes CASSPRGQDGYTF.